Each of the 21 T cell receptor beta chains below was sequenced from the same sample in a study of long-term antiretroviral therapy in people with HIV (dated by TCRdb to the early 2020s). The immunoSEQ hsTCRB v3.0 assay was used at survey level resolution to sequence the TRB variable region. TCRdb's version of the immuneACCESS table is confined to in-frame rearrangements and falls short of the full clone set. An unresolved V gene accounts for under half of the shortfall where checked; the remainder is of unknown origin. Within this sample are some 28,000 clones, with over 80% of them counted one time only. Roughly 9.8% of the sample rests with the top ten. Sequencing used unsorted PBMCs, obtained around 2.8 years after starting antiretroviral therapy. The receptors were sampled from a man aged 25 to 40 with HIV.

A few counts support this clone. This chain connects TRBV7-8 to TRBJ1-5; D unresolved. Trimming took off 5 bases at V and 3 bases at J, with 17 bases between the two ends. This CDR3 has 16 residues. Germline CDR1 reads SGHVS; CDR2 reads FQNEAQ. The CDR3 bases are TGTGCCAGCAGCACTAGATTCGTTGAGCTCAATCAGCCCCAGCATTTT. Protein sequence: CASSTRFVELNQPQHF. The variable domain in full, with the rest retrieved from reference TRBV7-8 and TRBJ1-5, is GAGVSQSPRYKVAKRGQDVALRCDPISGHVSLFWYQQALGQGPEFLTYFQNEAQLDKSGLPSDRFFAERPEGSVSTLKIQRTQQEDSAVYLCASSTRFVELNQPQHFGDGTRLSIL.

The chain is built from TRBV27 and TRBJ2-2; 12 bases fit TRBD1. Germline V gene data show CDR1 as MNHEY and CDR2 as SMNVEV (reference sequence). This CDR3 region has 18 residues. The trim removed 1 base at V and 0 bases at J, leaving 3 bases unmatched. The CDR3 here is CASSLYGTGGANTGELFF. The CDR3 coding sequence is TGTGCCAGCAGTTTATACGGGACAGGGGGCGCGAACACCGGGGAGCTGTTTTTT.

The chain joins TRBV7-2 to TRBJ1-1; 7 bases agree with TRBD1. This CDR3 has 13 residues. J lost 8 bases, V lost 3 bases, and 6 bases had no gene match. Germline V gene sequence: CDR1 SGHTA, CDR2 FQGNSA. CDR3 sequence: CASSFNRDREAFF. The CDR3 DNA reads TGTGCCAGCAGCTTTAACCGGGACAGAGAAGCTTTCTTT. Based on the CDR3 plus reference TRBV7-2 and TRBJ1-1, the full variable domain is GAGVSQSPSNKVTEKGKDVELRCDPISGHTALYWYRQSLGQGLEFLIYFQGNSAPDKSGLPSDRFSAERTGGSVSTLTIQRTQQEDSAVYLCASSFNRDREAFFGQGTRLTVV.

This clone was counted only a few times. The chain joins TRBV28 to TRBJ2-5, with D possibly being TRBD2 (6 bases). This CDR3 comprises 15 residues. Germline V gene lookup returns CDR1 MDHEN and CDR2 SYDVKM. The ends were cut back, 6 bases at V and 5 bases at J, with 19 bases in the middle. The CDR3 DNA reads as TGTGCCAGCAGAGCACGACTAGAGAGGTGGGAGACCCAGTACTTC. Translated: CASRARLERWETQYF.

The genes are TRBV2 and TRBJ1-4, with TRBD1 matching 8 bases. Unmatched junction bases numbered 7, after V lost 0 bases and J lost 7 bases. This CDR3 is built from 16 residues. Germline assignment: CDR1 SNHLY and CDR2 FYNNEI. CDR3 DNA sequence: TGTGCCAGCAGTGAAGCCGGACAGGGTGCGGGTGAAAAACTGTTTTTT. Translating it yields CASSEAGQGAGEKLFF.

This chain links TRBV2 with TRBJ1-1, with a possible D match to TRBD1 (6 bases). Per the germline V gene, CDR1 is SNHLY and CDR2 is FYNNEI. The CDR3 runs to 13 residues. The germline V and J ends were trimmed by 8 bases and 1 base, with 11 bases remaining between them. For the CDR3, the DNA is TGTGCCAGCGGGGGGGGCTCGAACACTGAAGCTTTCTTT. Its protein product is CASGGGSNTEAFF. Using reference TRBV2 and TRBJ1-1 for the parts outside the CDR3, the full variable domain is EPEVTQTPSHQVTQMGQEVILRCVPISNHLYFYWYRQILGQKVEFLVSFYNNEISEKSEIFDDQFSVERPDGSNFTLKIRSTKLEDSAMYFCASGGGSNTEAFFGQGTRLTVV.

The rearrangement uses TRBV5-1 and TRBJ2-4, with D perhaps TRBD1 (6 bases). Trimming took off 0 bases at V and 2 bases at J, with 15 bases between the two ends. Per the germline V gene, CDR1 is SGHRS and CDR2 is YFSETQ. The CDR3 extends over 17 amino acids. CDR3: CASSLEGTKGPKNIQYF. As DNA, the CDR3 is TGCGCCAGCAGCTTGGAAGGGACAAAGGGTCCCAAAAACATTCAGTACTTC.

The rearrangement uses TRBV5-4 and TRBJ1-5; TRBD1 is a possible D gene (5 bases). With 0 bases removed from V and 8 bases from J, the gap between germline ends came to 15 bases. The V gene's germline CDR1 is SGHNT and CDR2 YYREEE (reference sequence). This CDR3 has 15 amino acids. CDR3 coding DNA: TGTGCCAGCAGCTTGGCGGGACCGACAAGTAAGCCCCAGCATTTT. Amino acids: CASSLAGPTSKPQHF.

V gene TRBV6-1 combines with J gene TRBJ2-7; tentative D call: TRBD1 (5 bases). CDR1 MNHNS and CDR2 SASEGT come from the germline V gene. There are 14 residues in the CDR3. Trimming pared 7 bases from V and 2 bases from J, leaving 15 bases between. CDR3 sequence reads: CASIVRTPPYEQYF. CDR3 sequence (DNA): TGTGCCAGCATTGTTCGGACACCCCCCTACGAGCAGTACTTC.

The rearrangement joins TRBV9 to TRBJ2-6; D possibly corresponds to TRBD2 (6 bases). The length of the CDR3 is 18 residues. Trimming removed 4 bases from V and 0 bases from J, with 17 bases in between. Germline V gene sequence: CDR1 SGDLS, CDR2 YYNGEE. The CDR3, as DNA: TGTGCCAGCAGCTTTCCCCGGGGGACCGTCTCTGGGGCCAACGTCCTGACTTTC. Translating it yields CASSFPRGTVSGANVLTF.

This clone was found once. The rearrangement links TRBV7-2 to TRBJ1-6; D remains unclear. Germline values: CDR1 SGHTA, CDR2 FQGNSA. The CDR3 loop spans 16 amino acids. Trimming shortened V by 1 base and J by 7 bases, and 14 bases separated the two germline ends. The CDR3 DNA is TGTGCCAGCAGCTTAGTAGCCGGGATGGGGAATTCACCCCTCCACTTT. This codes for CASSLVAGMGNSPLHF.

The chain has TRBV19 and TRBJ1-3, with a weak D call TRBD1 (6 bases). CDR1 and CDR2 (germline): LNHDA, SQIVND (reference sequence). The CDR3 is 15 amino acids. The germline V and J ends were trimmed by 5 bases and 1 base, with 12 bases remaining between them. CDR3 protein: CASSVTGSSGNTIYF. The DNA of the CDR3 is TGTGCCAGTAGTGTCACAGGGTCTTCTGGAAACACCATATATTTT.

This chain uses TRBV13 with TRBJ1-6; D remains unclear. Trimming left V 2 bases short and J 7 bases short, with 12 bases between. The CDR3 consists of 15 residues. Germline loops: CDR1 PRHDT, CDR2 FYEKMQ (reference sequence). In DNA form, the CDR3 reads TGTGCCAGCAGCTTAAACCAGGATGTCAATTCACCCCTCCACTTT. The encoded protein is CASSLNQDVNSPLHF.

CDR3 sequence: CASSFGVQGRGEKLFF. The CDR3 DNA reads as TGTGCCAGCAGTTTCGGCGTGCAGGGTCGAGGTGAAAAACTGTTTTTT. The chain is built from TRBV28 and TRBJ1-4; a weak D match, TRBD1 (5 bases). CDR3 length equals 16 residues. CDR1 MDHEN and CDR2 SYDVKM come from the germline V gene. Trimming stripped 3 bases from V and 7 bases from J, with 18 bases between. Drawing the rest from reference TRBV28 and TRBJ1-4, the complete variable domain is DVKVTQSSRYLVKRTGEKVFLECVQDMDHENMFWYRQDPGLGLRLIYFSYDVKMKEKGDIPEGYSVSREKKERFSLILESASTNQTSMYLCASSFGVQGRGEKLFFGSGTQLSVL.

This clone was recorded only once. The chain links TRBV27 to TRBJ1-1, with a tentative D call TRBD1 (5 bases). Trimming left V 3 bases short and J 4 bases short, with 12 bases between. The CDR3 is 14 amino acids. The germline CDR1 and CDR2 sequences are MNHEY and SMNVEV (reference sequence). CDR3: CASSLKGHPTEAFF. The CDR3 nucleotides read TGTGCCAGCAGTTTGAAGGGGCACCCCACTGAAGCTTTCTTT.

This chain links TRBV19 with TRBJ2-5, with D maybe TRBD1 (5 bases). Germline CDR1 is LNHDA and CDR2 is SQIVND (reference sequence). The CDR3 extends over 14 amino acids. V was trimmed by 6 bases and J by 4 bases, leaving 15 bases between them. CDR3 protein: CASSPGAWGETQYF. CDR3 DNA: TGTGCCAGTAGCCCTGGGGCTTGGGGAGAGACCCAGTACTTC.

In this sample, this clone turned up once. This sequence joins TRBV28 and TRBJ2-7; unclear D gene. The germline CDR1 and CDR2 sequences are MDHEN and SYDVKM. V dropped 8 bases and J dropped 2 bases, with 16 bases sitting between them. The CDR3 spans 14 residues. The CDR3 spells CASLGSPPAYEQYF. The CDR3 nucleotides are TGTGCCAGCCTTGGGTCGCCACCTGCCTACGAGCAGTACTTC.

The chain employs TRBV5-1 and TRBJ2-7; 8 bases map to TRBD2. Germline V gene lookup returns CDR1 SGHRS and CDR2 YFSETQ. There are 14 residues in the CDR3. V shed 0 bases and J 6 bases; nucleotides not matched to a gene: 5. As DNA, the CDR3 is TGCGCCAGCAGCTTGGAAGGCGGGGGGCGCGAGCAGTACTTC. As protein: CASSLEGGGREQYF. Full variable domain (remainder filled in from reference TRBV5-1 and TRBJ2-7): KAGVTQTPRYLIKTRGQQVTLSCSPISGHRSVSWYQQTPGQGLQFLFEYFSETQRNKGNFPGRFSGRQFSNSRSEMNVSTLELGDSALYLCASSLEGGGREQYFGPGTRLTVT.

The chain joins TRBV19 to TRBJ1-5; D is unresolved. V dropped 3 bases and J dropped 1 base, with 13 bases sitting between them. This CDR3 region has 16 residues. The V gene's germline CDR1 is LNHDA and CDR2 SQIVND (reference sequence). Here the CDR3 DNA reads TGTGCCAGTAGTATCGAGGATGGGCGGAGCAATCAGCCCCAGCATTTT. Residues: CASSIEDGRSNQPQHF. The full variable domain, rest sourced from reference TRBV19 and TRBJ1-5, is DGGITQSPKYLFRKEGQNVTLSCEQNLNHDAMYWYRQDPGQGLRLIYYSQIVNDFQKGDIAEGYSVSREKKESFPLTVTSAQKNPTAFYLCASSIEDGRSNQPQHFGDGTRLSIL.

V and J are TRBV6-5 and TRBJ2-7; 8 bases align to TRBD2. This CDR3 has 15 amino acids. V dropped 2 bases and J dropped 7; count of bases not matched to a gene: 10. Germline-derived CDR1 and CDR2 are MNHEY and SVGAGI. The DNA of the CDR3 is TGTGCCAGCAGTTACAGTTCGCGGGAGGTTTGGGAGCAGTACTTC. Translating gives CASSYSSREVWEQYF.

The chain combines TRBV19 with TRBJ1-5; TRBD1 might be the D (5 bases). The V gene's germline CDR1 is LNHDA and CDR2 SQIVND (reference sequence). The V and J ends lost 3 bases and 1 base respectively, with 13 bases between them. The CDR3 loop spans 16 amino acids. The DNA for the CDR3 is TGTGCCAGTAGTATTGTGGGGGGTATCAGCAATCAGCCCCAGCATTTT. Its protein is CASSIVGGISNQPQHF.